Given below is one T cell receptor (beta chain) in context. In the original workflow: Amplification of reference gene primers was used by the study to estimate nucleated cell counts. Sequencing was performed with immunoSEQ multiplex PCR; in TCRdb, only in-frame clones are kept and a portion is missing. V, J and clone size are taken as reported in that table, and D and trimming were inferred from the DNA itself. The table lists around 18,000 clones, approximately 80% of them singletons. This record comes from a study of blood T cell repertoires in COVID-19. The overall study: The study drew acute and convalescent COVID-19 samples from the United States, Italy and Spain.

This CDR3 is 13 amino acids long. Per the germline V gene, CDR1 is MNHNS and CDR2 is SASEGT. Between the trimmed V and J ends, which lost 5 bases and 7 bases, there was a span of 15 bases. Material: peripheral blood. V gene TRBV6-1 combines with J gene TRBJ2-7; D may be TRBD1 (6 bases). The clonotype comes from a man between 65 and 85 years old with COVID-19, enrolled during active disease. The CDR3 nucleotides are TGTGCCAGCAGTTTGGACAGAGATAGAGAGCAGTACTTC. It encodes CASSLDRDREQYF.